The present T cell receptor beta chain was sequenced within a study of blood T cells in healthy people across ages (dated by TCRdb to about 2015). For the study in its entirety: Template switching captured roughly one uniquely barcoded TCR beta cDNA molecule per two T cells in model experiments. To track age-related changes in TCR beta repertoire diversity, the study relied on deep sequencing normalized with unique cDNA molecular identifiers. Four age groups were formed from the donors: young (average 16 years), middle-aged (approximately 40), aged (around 62) and long-lived (approximately 78). To avoid experimental bias, donors of different ages were spread randomly across the sequencing lanes. Using the same blood draw, the study looked at two additional independent replicas of 1 million unique cDNA reads for two donors, one aged 18 to 30 and the other aged 80 or older. What the work shows at the level of the full study, not this receptor alone: As age increased, observed TCR beta diversity per million T cells dropped in a roughly linear way, and a significant reduction was already evident by age 40. Because the CMV infection status of the donors was unknown, age-related changes in expanded clonotypes may potentially have been confounded. A strong correlation was found between observed TCR beta diversity and the percentage of naive T cells measured by flow cytometry. Estimates of total diversity based on one million sequenced T cells were regarded as lower bounds and as underestimates. Compared with the aged group, the long-lived group had more naive CD4+ T cells, fewer expanded clones and increased TCR diversity, a pattern suggesting age selection. Conclusive comparison of naive and antigen-experienced compartments was prevented by the profiling of bulk unsorted PBMCs.

Clipping removes 4 bases from V and 4 bases from J, with 4 as the unmatched junction base count. From a lookup of the germline V gene, CDR1 and CDR2 are SQVTM and ANQGSEA. The CDR3 runs 13 residues from the cysteine to the phenylalanine. Only the CDR3 DNA stays, 39 bases, in frame from base 1. Donors were 35 to 40 systemically healthy Caucasian individuals from Russia aged 6 to 90 years. Around 10 milliliters of peripheral blood were collected from each donor into EDTA-treated Vacutainer tubes. PBMCs were isolated by Ficoll-Paque density-gradient centrifugation, with at least 6 million obtained per sample. Total RNA was extracted from PBMCs with Trizol reagent, with at least 5 micrograms obtained per sample. For every donor, flow cytometry on a PBMC aliquot measured the percentage of naive CD45RAhigh/CD27high T cells. Receptor amplification or capture employed 5' RACE. Sequencing took place on an Illumina HiSeq 2500. A second PCR of about 6 to 12 cycles was run with a J-beta primer mix and a sample-barcoded 5' primer. A unique molecular identifier was introduced onto each TCR beta cDNA molecule by a template-switch 5' adaptor carrying 12 random nucleotides. Each sample yielded at least 2.5 million CDR3-containing paired-end reads. First-strand cDNA was synthesized from all RNA with the Mint cDNA synthesis kit, primed by a TRBC-specific oligonucleotide. After uracil-DNA glycosylase treatment, a first 18-cycle PCR used universal primers M1SS and BC2_uni_R on all cDNA. Concerning the study's data processing: Normalization of each sample was performed by random selection of 1 million high-quality reads, each carrying a distinct molecular identifier. Instead of being binned into consensus sequences, reads that shared molecular identifiers were thrown out. MiTCR, run with a Q25 quality threshold and the strictest error-elimination algorithm, handled CDR3 identification, clonotype clustering and error correction. A nonparametric unseen species model with Euler transformation was used to estimate a lower bound on total TCR beta diversity. In-frame beta chains were kept once TCRdb had trimmed the public reads at Q25 with fastp and called clones with MiXCR. Every entry covers one CDR3 protein and lists the most common genes and DNA from its rows. The V and J calls here are based on TCRdb, not the publication. The sample data list approximately 350,000 distinct CDR3 sequences, and over 45% of these were observed just once. Together, the top ten hold 45% to 60% of the sample.

For this clonotype: Its antigen remains undetermined. Base qualities were left out, and no much larger clone turns up one base away.

The sample comprised blood. The chain is encoded by TRBV29-1 joined to TRBJ2-1; a stretch of 7 junction bases matches TRBD1. The origin of this receptor is a man between 60 and 75 years old in good health. The CDR3 has the sequence CSVATGVYNEQFF. In nucleotide form, the sequence is TGCAGCGTTGCTACAGGGGTGTACAATGAGCAGTTCTTC.